This T cell receptor (beta chain) was observed in a study of monozygotic twins with inflammatory bowel disease. Following a re-call of the 5' RACE reads, TCRdb has one entry per CDR3 protein and lacks DNA. The sample has fewer than 550,000 distinct CDR3 sequences, and its top ten clones hold 2.4%. CDR3 length: 13 residues. From germline, CDR1 is SQVTM and CDR2 ANQGSEA. Sequenced input: blood. V and J are TRBV29-1 and TRBJ1-5. The sequence was obtained from a human donor with ulcerative colitis or Crohn's disease, or a healthy co-twin of an affected twin (not recorded which). CDR3 amino acids: CSVADSAGQTQHF.